This is a list of T cell receptor beta chains from one sample in a study of CD8+CD57+ T cells in acquired aplastic anemia. MiXCR, applied by TCRdb to the reads, yields one record per CDR3 protein. The table records hundreds of thousands of distinct CDR3 sequences, 25% to 40% of them present only once. The specimen was sorted CD4+, CD8+, or CD8+CD57+ T cells (not recorded which) from PBMCs. Receptors originate from a human donor with aplastic anemia. Each CDR3 is given with its conserved first and last residue. Fields, in order: D gene, J gene, V gene, clone size, CDR3 protein, CDR3 DNA. A D gene is named only where the DNA matches it firmly. A clone size is listed for some rows: how often the clone was seen (once, few, many), or a class if it is expanded.

d_gene: NA
j_gene: TRBJ2-5
v_gene: TRBV7-2
abundance: NA
CDR3aa: CASSLGPEPQYF
CDR3nt: TGTGCCAGCAGCTTGGGTCCTGAGCCCCAGTACTTC

d_gene: TRBD1
j_gene: TRBJ1-1
v_gene: TRBV7-8
abundance: few
CDR3aa: CASDRRRDRKNTEAFF
CDR3nt: TGTGCCAGCGATAGACGACGGGACAGAAAGAACACTGAAGCTTTCTTT

d_gene: TRBD1
j_gene: TRBJ1-5
v_gene: TRBV15
abundance: many
CDR3aa: CATSGRTGTVVNQPQHF
CDR3nt: TGTGCCACCAGCGGGCGGACCGGGACAGTAGTTAATCAGCCCCAGCATTTT

d_gene: TRBD1
j_gene: TRBJ1-2
v_gene: TRBV25-1
abundance: NA
CDR3aa: CASGTGEGGYTF
CDR3nt: TGTGCCAGCGGGACAGGGGAGGGTGGCTACACCTTC

d_gene: TRBD1
j_gene: TRBJ1-2
v_gene: TRBV12-3/TRBV12-4
abundance: many
CDR3aa: CASSVRQGKEYGYTF
CDR3nt: TGTGCCAGCAGTGTCAGACAGGGGAAAGAATATGGCTACACCTTC

d_gene: NA
j_gene: TRBJ2-3
v_gene: TRBV20-1
abundance: NA
CDR3aa: CSARISGRVGTDTQYF
CDR3nt: TGCAGTGCTAGAATATCCGGCAGGGTCGGCACAGATACGCAGTATTTT

d_gene: TRBD1
j_gene: TRBJ1-5
v_gene: TRBV24-1
abundance: few
CDR3aa: CATSVEKTGQRNQPQHF
CDR3nt: TGTGCCACCAGTGTCGAAAAGACGGGACAGCGCAATCAGCCCCAGCATTTT

d_gene: TRBD1
j_gene: TRBJ1-6
v_gene: TRBV28
abundance: NA
CDR3aa: CASSPPLDRDNSPLHF
CDR3nt: TGTGCCAGCAGCCCACCCCTCGACAGGGACAATTCACCCCTCCACTTT

d_gene: TRBD1
j_gene: TRBJ1-1
v_gene: TRBV2
abundance: NA
CDR3aa: CASSLSGGRTEAFF
CDR3nt: TGTGCCAGCAGTTTATCAGGGGGCCGGACTGAAGCTTTCTTT

d_gene: NA
j_gene: TRBJ2-7
v_gene: TRBV10-2
abundance: few
CDR3aa: CASSIGQGDYEQYF
CDR3nt: TGCGCCAGCAGTATCGGGCAGGGAGACTACGAGCAGTACTTC

d_gene: NA
j_gene: TRBJ2-7
v_gene: TRBV20-1
abundance: many
CDR3aa: CSAPSRTQGHYEQYF
CDR3nt: TGCAGTGCTCCTTCGAGGACCCAGGGGCACTACGAGCAGTACTTC

d_gene: NA
j_gene: TRBJ1-1
v_gene: TRBV7-9
abundance: many
CDR3aa: CASSYGRGNTEAFF
CDR3nt: TGTGCCAGCAGCTACGGCAGGGGGAACACTGAAGCTTTCTTT

d_gene: NA
j_gene: TRBJ2-5
v_gene: TRBV7-3
abundance: few
CDR3aa: CASSLRPDRKETQYF
CDR3nt: TGTGCCAGCAGCTTACGCCCGGACCGAAAAGAGACCCAGTACTTC

d_gene: NA
j_gene: TRBJ1-6
v_gene: TRBV5-6
abundance: few
CDR3aa: CASSSGSDVRLNNSPLHF
CDR3nt: TGTGCCAGCAGCTCGGGGTCTGACGTCAGGCTTAACAATTCACCCCTCCACTTT

d_gene: NA
j_gene: TRBJ2-7
v_gene: TRBV5-1
abundance: many
CDR3aa: CASSSASGPYEQYF
CDR3nt: TGCGCCAGCAGCTCAGCGTCGGGGCCCTACGAGCAGTACTTC

d_gene: TRBD2
j_gene: TRBJ2-1
v_gene: TRBV2
abundance: many
CDR3aa: CASKGLAGGPNEQFF
CDR3nt: TGTGCCAGCAAGGGACTAGCGGGAGGTCCCAATGAGCAGTTCTTC

d_gene: TRBD2
j_gene: TRBJ2-3
v_gene: TRBV11-1
abundance: few
CDR3aa: CASSPREAGSTDTQYF
CDR3nt: TGTGCCAGCAGCCCGCGGGAGGCGGGGAGCACAGATACGCAGTATTTT

d_gene: NA
j_gene: TRBJ2-7
v_gene: TRBV6-5
abundance: few
CDR3aa: CASSYGGPSYEQYF
CDR3nt: TGTGCCAGCAGTTATGGGGGCCCTTCCTACGAGCAGTACTTC

d_gene: TRBD2
j_gene: TRBJ2-3
v_gene: TRBV9
abundance: few
CDR3aa: CASSPHWGGVITDTQYF
CDR3nt: TGTGCCAGCAGCCCCCATTGGGGGGGGGTCATCACAGATACGCAGTATTTT

d_gene: TRBD2
j_gene: TRBJ2-7
v_gene: TRBV25-1
abundance: few
CDR3aa: CASSDMGSGRTYEQYF
CDR3nt: TGTGCCAGCAGTGATATGGGTAGCGGGAGGACCTACGAGCAGTACTTC

d_gene: NA
j_gene: TRBJ2-7
v_gene: TRBV19
abundance: NA
CDR3aa: CASSPPGPNYEQYF
CDR3nt: TGTGCCAGTAGTCCGCCGGGACCGAACTACGAGCAGTACTTC

d_gene: NA
j_gene: TRBJ2-7
v_gene: TRBV7-8
abundance: many
CDR3aa: CASSPRVESSYEQYF
CDR3nt: TGTGCCAGCAGCCCGAGGGTCGAGAGCTCCTACGAGCAGTACTTC

d_gene: TRBD1
j_gene: TRBJ1-6
v_gene: TRBV9
abundance: many
CDR3aa: CASSGRQGGNSPLHF
CDR3nt: TGTGCCAGCAGCGGAAGACAGGGTGGCAATTCACCCCTCCACTTT

d_gene: TRBD1
j_gene: TRBJ1-2
v_gene: TRBV5-4
abundance: NA
CDR3aa: CASSGTGQGGYGYTF
CDR3nt: TGTGCCAGCAGCGGTACTGGACAGGGTGGCTATGGCTACACCTTC

d_gene: NA
j_gene: TRBJ2-7
v_gene: TRBV10-3
abundance: NA
CDR3aa: CAISERQGTFSYEQYF
CDR3nt: TGTGCCATCAGTGAGCGGCAGGGAACTTTCTCCTACGAGCAGTACTTC

d_gene: NA
j_gene: TRBJ1-3
v_gene: TRBV2
abundance: NA
CDR3aa: CASRGLRDSGNTIYF
CDR3nt: TGTGCCAGCAGGGGGTTAAGGGATTCCGGAAACACCATATATTTT

d_gene: TRBD1
j_gene: TRBJ1-5
v_gene: TRBV19
abundance: many
CDR3aa: CASSIHRGGNQPQHF
CDR3nt: TGTGCCAGTAGTATTCACAGGGGAGGCAATCAGCCCCAGCATTTT

d_gene: TRBD1
j_gene: TRBJ1-1
v_gene: TRBV25-1
abundance: NA
CDR3aa: CASVDRGNTEAFF
CDR3nt: TGTGCCAGCGTGGACAGGGGGAACACTGAAGCTTTCTTT

d_gene: TRBD1
j_gene: TRBJ2-5
v_gene: TRBV6-1
abundance: NA
CDR3aa: CASVGQGRETQYF
CDR3nt: TGTGCCAGCGTGGGACAGGGTAGAGAGACCCAGTACTTC

d_gene: NA
j_gene: TRBJ2-1
v_gene: TRBV25-1
abundance: many
CDR3aa: CASSRGNEQFF
CDR3nt: TGTGCCAGCAGTCGGGGAAATGAGCAGTTCTTC

d_gene: TRBD2
j_gene: TRBJ2-1
v_gene: TRBV25-1
abundance: NA
CDR3aa: CASSSALGLASIEQFF
CDR3nt: TGTGCCAGCAGTTCCGCCTTGGGACTAGCGTCGATCGAGCAGTTCTTC

d_gene: TRBD2
j_gene: TRBJ2-1
v_gene: TRBV11-1
abundance: NA
CDR3aa: CASSLLAGRYNEQFF
CDR3nt: TGTGCCAGCAGCTTACTAGCGGGGCGCTACAATGAGCAGTTCTTC

d_gene: NA
j_gene: TRBJ1-1
v_gene: TRBV20-1
abundance: NA
CDR3aa: CSARDTGGTEAFF
CDR3nt: TGCAGTGCTAGAGATACCGGTGGCACTGAAGCTTTCTTT

d_gene: TRBD1
j_gene: TRBJ2-1
v_gene: TRBV7-9
abundance: many
CDR3aa: CASEGGLRFF
CDR3nt: TGTGCCAGCGAAGGGGGCCTAAGGTTCTTC

d_gene: NA
j_gene: TRBJ2-5
v_gene: TRBV7-3
abundance: many
CDR3aa: CASSPSYRETQYF
CDR3nt: TGTGCCAGCAGCCCCTCCTATCGGGAGACCCAGTACTTC

d_gene: NA
j_gene: TRBJ1-1
v_gene: TRBV19
abundance: many
CDR3aa: CASSISMNTEAFF
CDR3nt: TGTGCCAGTAGTATCAGTATGAACACTGAAGCTTTCTTT

d_gene: NA
j_gene: TRBJ1-1
v_gene: TRBV29-1
abundance: few
CDR3aa: CSVGGRRDNTEAFF
CDR3nt: TGCAGCGTTGGGGGACGGCGGGACAACACTGAAGCTTTCTTT

d_gene: NA
j_gene: TRBJ1-1
v_gene: TRBV2
abundance: many
CDR3aa: CASHPGSGTEAFF
CDR3nt: TGTGCCAGCCACCCAGGGTCGGGCACTGAAGCTTTCTTT

d_gene: TRBD2
j_gene: TRBJ2-1
v_gene: TRBV24-1
abundance: many
CDR3aa: CATSAFRGGLDEQFF
CDR3nt: TGTGCCACCAGTGCGTTTCGCGGGGGGCTTGATGAGCAGTTCTTC

d_gene: TRBD1
j_gene: TRBJ1-5
v_gene: TRBV20-1
abundance: many
CDR3aa: CSAKTGGSQPQHF
CDR3nt: TGCAGTGCCAAGACAGGGGGCTCTCAGCCCCAGCATTTT

d_gene: TRBD1
j_gene: TRBJ2-1
v_gene: TRBV2
abundance: few
CDR3aa: CASMNRGSSYNEQFF
CDR3nt: TGTGCCAGCATGAACAGGGGCAGCTCCTACAATGAGCAGTTCTTC

d_gene: NA
j_gene: TRBJ2-7
v_gene: TRBV20-1
abundance: NA
CDR3aa: CSAARGSLYEQYF
CDR3nt: TGCAGTGCTGCAAGGGGGTCTCTCTACGAGCAGTACTTC

d_gene: NA
j_gene: TRBJ1-1
v_gene: TRBV10-3
abundance: many
CDR3aa: CAISEVQGLRTEAFF
CDR3nt: TGTGCCATCAGTGAGGTGCAGGGGTTGAGGACTGAAGCTTTCTTT

d_gene: TRBD1
j_gene: TRBJ2-5
v_gene: TRBV5-5
abundance: NA
CDR3aa: CASSSMGTATETQYF
CDR3nt: TGTGCCAGCAGCTCGATGGGGACAGCAACAGAGACCCAGTACTTC

d_gene: TRBD1
j_gene: TRBJ1-1
v_gene: TRBV7-2
abundance: NA
CDR3aa: CASSLAAGGVTEAFF
CDR3nt: TGTGCCAGCAGCTTAGCTGCAGGGGGCGTGACTGAAGCTTTCTTT

d_gene: NA
j_gene: TRBJ2-5
v_gene: TRBV5-5
abundance: few
CDR3aa: CASSLVSGFETQYF
CDR3nt: TGTGCCAGCAGCTTGGTTTCTGGTTTCGAGACCCAGTACTTC

d_gene: TRBD1
j_gene: TRBJ1-5
v_gene: TRBV9
abundance: NA
CDR3aa: CASSATGLVAQPQHF
CDR3nt: TGTGCCAGCAGCGCGACAGGGCTGGTAGCCCAGCCCCAGCATTTT

d_gene: NA
j_gene: TRBJ1-1
v_gene: TRBV3-1
abundance: NA
CDR3aa: CASSQDAGAGAAEAFF
CDR3nt: TGTGCCAGCAGCCAAGATGCGGGGGCGGGAGCGGCTGAAGCTTTCTTT